A selection of T cell receptor beta chains follows, all from one sample in a study of T cells expressing NK-cell markers. TCRdb re-called the 5' RACE reads and catalogs CDR3 proteins one per entry, DNA excluded. The sample totals under 200,000 distinct CDR3 sequences. The sample taken for sequencing was blood T cells: a sorted CD56 or NKG2C T cell subset, CD4+ or CD8+ T cells, or bulk PBMC T cells (not recorded which). These receptors came from a woman between 18 and 70 years old in good health. Each CDR3 is given with its conserved first and last residue. Fields, in order: V gene, J gene, clone size, CDR3 protein. Only part of the rows carry a size: once, few, many, or a class if the clone is expanded.

v_gene: TRBV12-3/TRBV12-4; j_gene: TRBJ1-5; abundance: -; CDR3aa: CASSGTGSSISNQPQHF
v_gene: TRBV30; j_gene: TRBJ2-2; abundance: -; CDR3aa: CAYGRGRSTGELFF
v_gene: TRBV10-3; j_gene: TRBJ2-7; abundance: -; CDR3aa: CAISVGSYEQYF
v_gene: TRBV20-1; j_gene: TRBJ1-1; abundance: -; CDR3aa: CSARDEAARNTEAFF
v_gene: TRBV11-2; j_gene: TRBJ2-1; abundance: -; CDR3aa: CASSSITLAAFNNEQFF
v_gene: TRBV6-2/TRBV6-3; j_gene: TRBJ2-1; abundance: -; CDR3aa: CASKLAGGNEQFF
v_gene: TRBV5-1; j_gene: TRBJ2-6; abundance: -; CDR3aa: CASSITQSSGANVLTF
v_gene: TRBV6-1; j_gene: TRBJ2-7; abundance: -; CDR3aa: CASSESSGRLNYEQYF
v_gene: TRBV5-6; j_gene: TRBJ1-1; abundance: -; CDR3aa: CASSLDRTGVAFF
v_gene: TRBV5-1; j_gene: TRBJ2-1; abundance: -; CDR3aa: CASSYGLAPNEQFF
v_gene: TRBV2; j_gene: TRBJ1-4; abundance: -; CDR3aa: CASSDRAGEKLFF
v_gene: TRBV4-2; j_gene: TRBJ2-5; abundance: -; CDR3aa: CASSQGGGTPQETQYF
v_gene: TRBV7-2; j_gene: TRBJ2-7; abundance: -; CDR3aa: CASSFVDGPYEQYF
v_gene: TRBV7-3; j_gene: TRBJ2-1; abundance: -; CDR3aa: CASSFVASGFSYNEQFF
v_gene: TRBV5-1; j_gene: TRBJ2-3; abundance: -; CDR3aa: CASMREGDTQYF
v_gene: TRBV5-5; j_gene: TRBJ2-4; abundance: -; CDR3aa: CASSLGSAKNIQYF
v_gene: TRBV12-3/TRBV12-4; j_gene: TRBJ2-2; abundance: medium-sized; CDR3aa: CASSLLESGELFF
v_gene: TRBV7-2; j_gene: TRBJ2-5; abundance: -; CDR3aa: CASSSPTGRKETQYF
v_gene: TRBV10-3; j_gene: TRBJ2-1; abundance: -; CDR3aa: CAISDSGVTAYNEQFF
v_gene: TRBV4-1; j_gene: TRBJ1-6; abundance: -; CDR3aa: CASSLEGTAYNSPLHF
v_gene: TRBV20-1; j_gene: TRBJ2-2; abundance: -; CDR3aa: CSARSVLNTGELFF
v_gene: TRBV10-3; j_gene: TRBJ2-1; abundance: -; CDR3aa: CAIKVSGGTNEQFF
v_gene: TRBV6-1; j_gene: TRBJ1-5; abundance: -; CDR3aa: CASSPRGGREQPQHF
v_gene: TRBV12-3/TRBV12-4; j_gene: TRBJ1-5; abundance: -; CDR3aa: CASQQGVGSNQPQHF
v_gene: TRBV14; j_gene: TRBJ1-1; abundance: -; CDR3aa: CASSQVQGATEAFF
v_gene: TRBV5-1; j_gene: TRBJ2-3; abundance: -; CDR3aa: CASSTPGPTTDTQYF
v_gene: TRBV11-1; j_gene: TRBJ2-2; abundance: -; CDR3aa: CASSLRGGQAANTGELFF
v_gene: TRBV30; j_gene: TRBJ1-4; abundance: -; CDR3aa: CAWSETRDEKLFF
v_gene: TRBV27; j_gene: TRBJ1-1; abundance: -; CDR3aa: CASIKRLPNTEAFF